This T cell receptor beta chain was sequenced for a study of cytomegalovirus exposure and HLA in healthy donors. This clone was detected only a few times. No antigen is known for it. The study, taken as a whole, reports: The sole available immune exposure information was CMV serostatus. Trimming of TCR beta V- and J-genes showed a link, identified in a later analysis, to a missense DCLRE1C variant.

The PCR used 60 Vbeta and 13 Jbeta primers. Here immunoSEQ multiplex PCR was the method, and the copy in TCRdb shows in-frame clones only, minus some. The data show under 200,000 clones, 80% seen once. CDR1 GTSNPN and CDR2 SVGIG come from the germline V gene (reference sequence). The CDR3 is 13 residues long. Trimming removed 4 bases from V and 3 bases from J; junction bases left unmatched: 4. Sequencing input: PBMCs. The genes are TRBV30 and TRBJ1-1; 8 nucleotides line up with TRBD1. This receptor was identified in a woman between 50 and 59 years old in good health and CMV-seropositive. CDR3 sequence reads: CAWTTGGYTEAFF. For the CDR3, the DNA is TGTGCCTGGACAACAGGGGGATACACTGAAGCTTTCTTT.